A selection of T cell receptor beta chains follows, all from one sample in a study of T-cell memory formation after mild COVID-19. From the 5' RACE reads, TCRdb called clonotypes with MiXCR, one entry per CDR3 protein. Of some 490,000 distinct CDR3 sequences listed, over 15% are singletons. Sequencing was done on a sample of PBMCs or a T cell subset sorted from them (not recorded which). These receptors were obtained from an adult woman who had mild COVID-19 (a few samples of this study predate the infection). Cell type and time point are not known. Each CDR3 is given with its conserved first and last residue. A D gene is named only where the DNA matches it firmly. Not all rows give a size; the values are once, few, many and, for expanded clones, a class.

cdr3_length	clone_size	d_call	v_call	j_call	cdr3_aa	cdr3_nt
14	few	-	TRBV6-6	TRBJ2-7	CASTPGVTGYEQYF	TGTGCCAGCACCCCTGGGGTAACGGGGTACGAGCAGTACTTC
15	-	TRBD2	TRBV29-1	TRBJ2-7	CSVLAEESRGYEQYF	TGCAGCGTGCTAGCGGAGGAGTCGAGGGGCTACGAGCAGTACTTC
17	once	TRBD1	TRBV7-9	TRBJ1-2	CASSFSGTGIINYGYTF	TGTGCCAGCAGCTTCTCCGGGACAGGAATCATTAACTATGGCTACACCTTC
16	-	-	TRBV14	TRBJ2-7	CASSPTLWGSSYEQYF	TGTGCCAGCAGCCCTACGCTCTGGGGCTCCTCCTACGAGCAGTACTTC
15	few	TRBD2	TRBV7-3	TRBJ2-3	CASSLTVWGGDTQYF	TGTGCCAGCAGCTTAACGGTTTGGGGGGGAGATACGCAGTATTTT
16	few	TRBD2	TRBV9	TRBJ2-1	CASSVALAGGDNEQFF	TGTGCCAGCAGCGTAGCTTTAGCGGGAGGGGACAATGAGCAGTTCTTC
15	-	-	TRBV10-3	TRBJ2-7	CAISDSERVSYEQYF	TGTGCCATCAGTGACAGTGAGCGGGTCTCCTACGAGCAGTACTTC
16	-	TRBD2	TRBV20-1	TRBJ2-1	CSASMRLAGGIDEQFF	TGCAGTGCTAGTATGAGACTAGCGGGGGGGATCGATGAGCAGTTCTTC
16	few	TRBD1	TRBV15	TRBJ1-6	CATSGGQGPYNSPLHF	TGTGCCACCAGCGGGGGACAGGGCCCCTATAATTCACCCCTCCACTTT
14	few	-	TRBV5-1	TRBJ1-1	CASSFDVMNTEAFF	TGCGCCAGCAGCTTCGACGTCATGAACACTGAAGCTTTCTTT
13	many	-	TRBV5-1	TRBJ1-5	CASSRDSNQPQHF	TGTGCCAGCAGCAGGGATAGCAATCAGCCCCAGCATTTT
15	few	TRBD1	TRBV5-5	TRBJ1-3	CASSSGQGWENTIYF	TGTGCCAGCAGCTCCGGACAGGGCTGGGAAAACACCATATATTTT
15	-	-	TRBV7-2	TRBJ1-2	CASSSGTAYNSGYTF	TGTGCCAGCAGCTCGGGGACGGCGTACAATAGTGGCTACACCTTC
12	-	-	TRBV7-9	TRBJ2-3	CASSFSVDTQYF	TGTGCCAGCAGCTTTTCGGTTGATACGCAGTATTTT
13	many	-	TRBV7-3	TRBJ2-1	CASSVSGYNEQFF	TGTGCCAGCAGCGTTAGCGGTTACAATGAGCAGTTCTTC
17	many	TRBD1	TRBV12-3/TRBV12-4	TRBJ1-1	CASSKIPGQGAVGKAFF	TGTGCCAGCAGCAAAATCCCGGGACAGGGGGCGGTTGGTAAAGCTTTCTTT
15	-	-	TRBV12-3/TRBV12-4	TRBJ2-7	CASSPAPDSSYEQYF	TGTGCCAGCAGCCCCGCCCCGGACAGCTCCTACGAGCAGTACTTC
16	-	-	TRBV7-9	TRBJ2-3	CASSPGFALSTDTQYF	TGTGCCAGCAGCCCCGGTTTTGCCCTGAGCACAGATACGCAGTATTTT
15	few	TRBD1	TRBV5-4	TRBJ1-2	CASSLAGGRPIGYTF	TGTGCCAGCAGCTTGGCAGGGGGTCGGCCTATCGGCTACACCTTC
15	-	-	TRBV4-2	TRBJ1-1	CASSQRQLSGTEAFF	TGTGCCAGCAGCCAAAGACAGTTGTCAGGGACTGAAGCTTTCTTT
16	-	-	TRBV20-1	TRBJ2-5	CSAREYRRPSVETQYF	TGCAGTGCTAGAGAATACCGACGTCCTTCAGTGGAGACCCAGTACTTC
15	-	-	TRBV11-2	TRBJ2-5	CASSFSSGKEETQYF	TGTGCCAGCAGCTTTTCGTCTGGGAAGGAGGAGACCCAGTACTTC
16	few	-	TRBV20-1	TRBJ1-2	CSARDIRPRGFYGYTF	TGCAGTGCTAGAGATATTAGGCCGAGAGGGTTCTATGGCTACACCTTC
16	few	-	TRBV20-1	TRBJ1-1	CSASTLGRPMNTEAFF	TGCAGTGCTAGCACATTGGGCAGACCAATGAACACTGAAGCTTTCTTT
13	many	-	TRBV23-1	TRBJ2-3	CASRQSSTDTQYF	TGCGCCAGCAGGCAATCTAGCACAGATACGCAGTATTTT
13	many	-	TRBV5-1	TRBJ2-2	CASSPGDTGELFF	TGCGCCAGCAGCCCGGGGGACACCGGGGAGCTGTTTTTT